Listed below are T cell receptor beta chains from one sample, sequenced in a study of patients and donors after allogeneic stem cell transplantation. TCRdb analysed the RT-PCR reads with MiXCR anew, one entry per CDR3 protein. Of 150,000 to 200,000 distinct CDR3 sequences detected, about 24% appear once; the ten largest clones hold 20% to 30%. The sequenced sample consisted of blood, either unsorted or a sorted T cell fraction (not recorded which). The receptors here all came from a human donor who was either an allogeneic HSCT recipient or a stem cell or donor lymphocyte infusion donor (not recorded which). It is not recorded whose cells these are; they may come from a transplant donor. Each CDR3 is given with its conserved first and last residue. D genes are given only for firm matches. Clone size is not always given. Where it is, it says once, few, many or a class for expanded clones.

CDR3: CASSKALLSYEQYF; DNA: TGTGCCAGCAGCAAAGCGCTTTTAAGCTACGAGCAGTACTTC; V: TRBV21-1; D: .; J: TRBJ2-7; size: few
CDR3: CASSLSVRVDVYEQYF; DNA: TGCGCCAGCAGCTTGAGTGTCAGGGTCGATGTCTACGAGCAGTACTTC; V: TRBV5-1; D: .; J: TRBJ2-7; size: few
CDR3: CATSRRRQPNEKLFF; DNA: TGTGCCACCAGCAGACGCCGACAGCCGAATGAAAAACTGTTTTTT; V: TRBV15; D: .; J: TRBJ1-4; size: few
CDR3: CSAREGEYGYTF; DNA: TGCAGTGCTAGAGAGGGAGAGTATGGCTACACCTTC; V: TRBV20-1; D: .; J: TRBJ1-2; size: few
CDR3: CSASPASGANVLTF; DNA: TGCAGTGCTAGTCCCGCCTCTGGGGCCAACGTCCTGACTTTC; V: TRBV20-1; D: .; J: TRBJ2-6; size: few
CDR3: CASSAPGQGGSTEAFF; DNA: TGTGCCAGCAGCGCCCCGGGACAGGGAGGCTCCACTGAAGCTTTCTTT; V: TRBV5-6; D: TRBD1; J: TRBJ1-1; size: .
CDR3: CASSLTDGGNTIYF; DNA: TGTGCCAGCAGCTTAACCGACGGAGGAAACACCATATATTTT; V: TRBV7-9; D: .; J: TRBJ1-3; size: .
CDR3: CASSEQGRANSPLHF; DNA: TGTGCCAGCAGTGAACAGGGTAGGGCTAATTCACCCCTCCACTTT; V: TRBV2; D: .; J: TRBJ1-6; size: .
CDR3: CSGRQGGTDTQYF; DNA: TGCAGTGGGCGACAGGGGGGAACAGATACGCAGTATTTT; V: TRBV20-1; D: TRBD1; J: TRBJ2-3; size: .
CDR3: CASSWSGTFYNEQFF; DNA: TGTGCCAGCAGCTGGAGCGGGACCTTTTACAATGAGCAGTTCTTC; V: TRBV7-9; D: TRBD2; J: TRBJ2-1; size: few
CDR3: CASSFTGRTEAFF; DNA: TGTGCCAGCAGCTTTACAGGGCGGACTGAAGCTTTCTTT; V: TRBV7-2; D: .; J: TRBJ1-1; size: .
CDR3: CASSFGGPNTEAFF; DNA: TGTGCCAGCAGCTTCGGGGGACCGAACACTGAAGCTTTCTTT; V: TRBV7-9; D: .; J: TRBJ1-1; size: few
CDR3: CASSLYVVSGYNEQFF; DNA: TGTGCCAGCAGCTTATATGTGGTTAGCGGCTACAATGAGCAGTTCTTC; V: TRBV7-2; D: .; J: TRBJ2-1; size: .
CDR3: CAISDLGQKNTEAFF; DNA: TGTGCCATCAGTGATCTCGGACAGAAGAACACTGAAGCTTTCTTT; V: TRBV10-3; D: .; J: TRBJ1-1; size: .
CDR3: CASSTTGYGYTF; DNA: TGCGCCAGCAGCACTACAGGGTATGGCTACACCTTC; V: TRBV5-1; D: .; J: TRBJ1-2; size: .
CDR3: CASSLQGSQAATYGYTF; DNA: TGCGCCAGCAGCTTGCAGGGTTCTCAGGCAGCTACCTATGGCTACACCTTC; V: TRBV5-1; D: .; J: TRBJ1-2; size: few
CDR3: CASSLMAGRDSPLHF; DNA: TGTGCCAGCAGTTTAATGGCAGGGAGGGATTCACCCCTCCACTTT; V: TRBV28; D: .; J: TRBJ1-6; size: few
CDR3: CASSSDNYYGYTF; DNA: TGTGCCAGCAGTTCAGACAACTACTATGGCTACACCTTC; V: TRBV6-2/TRBV6-3; D: .; J: TRBJ1-2; size: .
CDR3: CSARVGGGNIQYF; DNA: TGCAGTGCTAGAGTAGGAGGGGGGAACATTCAGTACTTC; V: TRBV20-1; D: .; J: TRBJ2-4; size: few
CDR3: CASSSQGAQLYF; DNA: TGTGCCAGCAGCTCGCAGGGGGCTCAACTATATTTT; V: TRBV7-2; D: TRBD1; J: TRBJ1-3; size: few
CDR3: CASSVSSPGHHEQFF; DNA: TGTGCCAGCAGCGTAAGTTCCCCGGGTCACCATGAGCAGTTCTTC; V: TRBV9; D: .; J: TRBJ2-1; size: .
CDR3: CSVDFIGGHEQFF; DNA: TGCAGCGTTGATTTTATTGGGGGGCATGAGCAGTTCTTC; V: TRBV29-1; D: .; J: TRBJ2-1; size: .
CDR3: CASSRDRAETQYF; DNA: TGTGCCAGCAGCCGGGACAGGGCGGAGACCCAGTACTTC; V: TRBV7-8; D: TRBD1; J: TRBJ2-5; size: .
CDR3: CASSNQTGMNTEAFF; DNA: TGCGCCAGCAGCAACCAGACAGGGATGAACACTGAAGCTTTCTTT; V: TRBV5-1; D: TRBD1; J: TRBJ1-1; size: .
CDR3: CASSSTWDRDNSPLHF; DNA: TGTGCCAGCAGCTCCACCTGGGACAGGGATAATTCACCCCTCCACTTT; V: TRBV7-9; D: TRBD1; J: TRBJ1-6; size: .
CDR3: CASSYSKLLAGSDTQYF; DNA: TGTGCCAGCAGTTACTCGAAATTGCTAGCGGGTTCGGATACGCAGTATTTT; V: TRBV6-5; D: TRBD2; J: TRBJ2-3; size: once
CDR3: CASSPFVRDYSPQHF; DNA: TGTGCCAGCTCACCGTTCGTAAGGGACTATTCGCCCCAGCATTTT; V: TRBV18; D: .; J: TRBJ1-5; size: few
CDR3: CASMAGSGGAGTDTQYF; DNA: TGTGCCAGCATGGCTGGAAGCGGGGGGGCTGGCACAGATACGCAGTATTTT; V: TRBV2; D: TRBD2; J: TRBJ2-3; size: few
CDR3: CASSLQAIAKNIQYF; DNA: TGTGCCAGCAGTTTACAGGCTATAGCCAAAAACATTCAGTACTTC; V: TRBV6-5; D: .; J: TRBJ2-4; size: .
CDR3: CASSLLWDTGELFF; DNA: TGCGCCAGCAGCCTACTATGGGACACCGGGGAGCTGTTTTTT; V: TRBV4-3; D: .; J: TRBJ2-2; size: .
CDR3: CSARLGTYMNTEAFF; DNA: TGCAGTGCTAGATTGGGGACCTATATGAACACTGAAGCTTTCTTT; V: TRBV20-1; D: .; J: TRBJ1-1; size: many
CDR3: CSAGGYNSPLHF; DNA: TGCAGTGCAGGGGGGTATAATTCACCCCTCCACTTT; V: TRBV20-1; D: .; J: TRBJ1-6; size: few
CDR3: CASSSHTPRDRGPEAFF; DNA: TGCGCCAGCAGCTCCCATACCCCCCGGGACAGGGGCCCTGAAGCTTTCTTT; V: TRBV5-1; D: TRBD1; J: TRBJ1-1; size: .
CDR3: CASSRTGRGETQYF; DNA: TGTGCCAGCAGTCGGACAGGGAGGGGAGAGACCCAGTACTTC; V: TRBV2; D: .; J: TRBJ2-5; size: few
CDR3: CASSKDRNTEAFF; DNA: TGTGCCAGCAGTAAAGATAGGAACACTGAAGCTTTCTTT; V: TRBV2; D: .; J: TRBJ1-1; size: .